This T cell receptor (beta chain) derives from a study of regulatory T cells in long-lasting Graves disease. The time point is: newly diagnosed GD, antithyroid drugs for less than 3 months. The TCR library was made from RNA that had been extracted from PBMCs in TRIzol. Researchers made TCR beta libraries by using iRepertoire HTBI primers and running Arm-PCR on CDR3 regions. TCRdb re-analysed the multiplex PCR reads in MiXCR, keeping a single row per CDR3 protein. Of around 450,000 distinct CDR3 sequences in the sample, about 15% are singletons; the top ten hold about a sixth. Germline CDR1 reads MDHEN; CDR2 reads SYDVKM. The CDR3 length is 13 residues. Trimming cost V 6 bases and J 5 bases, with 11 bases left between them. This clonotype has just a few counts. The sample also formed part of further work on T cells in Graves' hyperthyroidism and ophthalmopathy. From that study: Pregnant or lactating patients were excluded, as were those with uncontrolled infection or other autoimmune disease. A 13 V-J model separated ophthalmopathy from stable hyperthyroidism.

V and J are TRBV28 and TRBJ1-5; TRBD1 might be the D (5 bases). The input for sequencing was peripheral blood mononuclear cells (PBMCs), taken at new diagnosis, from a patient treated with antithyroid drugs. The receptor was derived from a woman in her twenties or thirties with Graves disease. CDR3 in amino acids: CASRSGLDQPQHF. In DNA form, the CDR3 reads TGTGCCAGCAGGTCAGGGTTGGATCAGCCCCAGCATTTT.